The sample holds a few counts of the clone carrying this T cell receptor beta chain. Its antigen is undetermined. Trimming stripped 4 bases from V and 1 base from J, with 11 bases between. Germline V gene sequence: CDR1 SEHNR, CDR2 FQNEAQ (reference sequence). The CDR3 has 16 residues. The data are from a study of vaccination and CD4 T cells after COVID-19. Turning to the study itself: The stimulating agents, overlapping spike peptides, came from SARS-CoV-2, HCoV-NL63, HCoV-OC43 and HCoV-229E.

With the Oncomine TCR Beta short-read assay, DNA from cultured CD4+ T cells was sequenced. Each CDR3 protein is one row after TCRdb ran MiXCR on the PCR reads. The sample yields about 18,000 distinct CDR3 sequences, about 44% seen once. Described treatment: approximately 9-day PBMC culture with coronavirus spike peptide pools or control peptides (ViraFEST assay). V is TRBV7-9 and J is TRBJ2-6; the D is unclear. The clonotype was recovered from a human donor who received a COVID-19 vaccine. The specimen comprised CD4+ T cells from blood, cultured in vitro, sampled before SARS-CoV-2 vaccination. CDR3 coding DNA: TGTGCCAGCAGCTCCATAAGCTGGTCTGGGGCCAACGTCCTGACTTTC. It encodes CASSSISWSGANVLTF. Full variable domain (outside the CDR3, taken from reference TRBV7-9 and TRBJ2-6): DTGVSQNPRHKITKRGQNVTFRCDPISEHNRLYWYRQTLGQGPEFLTYFQNEAQLEKSRLLSDRFSAERPKGSFSTLEIQRTEQGDSAMYLCASSSISWSGANVLTFGAGSRLTVL.